Listed here are 3 T cell receptor beta chains from one sample, sequenced in a study of Ad26.COV2.S vaccination and SARS-CoV-2 variants. Profiled with immunoSEQ multiplex PCR; TCRdb holds only in-frame clones, not every one. The data show some 190,000 clones, with roughly 85% seen just once and about 5.9% held by the top ten. The sequences come from peripheral blood, collected after recovery from COVID-19. The receptors come from a human donor who had recovered from COVID-19.

The rearrangement links TRBV7-9 to TRBJ2-3, with 12 positions matching TRBD2. The CDR3 is made up of 15 amino acids. J lost 4 bases, V lost 4 bases, and 3 bases had no gene match. Germline CDR1 and CDR2: SEHNR and FQNEAQ (reference sequence). The CDR3 coding sequence is TGTGCCAGCAGCTCCTGGACTAGCGGGGCAGATACGCAGTATTTT. Protein sequence: CASSSWTSGADTQYF.

This sequence joins TRBV30 and TRBJ1-5; 9 bases fit TRBD1. The CDR3 contains 18 residues. J was trimmed by 3 bases and V by 4 bases; bases with no gene match: 16. CDR1 and CDR2 (germline): GTSNPN, SVGIG (reference sequence). The CDR3 loop is CAWNTRDREVGVNQPQHF. CDR3 nucleotide sequence: TGTGCCTGGAATACCAGGGACAGGGAAGTGGGCGTCAATCAGCCCCAGCATTTT.

The chain carries TRBV10-3 and TRBJ1-3; D not resolved. The CDR3 spans 13 residues. Trimming left V 2 bases short and J 9 bases short, with 11 bases between. Per the germline V gene, CDR1 is ENHRY and CDR2 is SYGVKD. In DNA, the CDR3 is TGTGCCATCAGTGAGGGAGAGGAAAGCACCATATATTTT. This encodes CAISEGEESTIYF.